This T cell receptor (beta chain) was documented in a study of shared clonotypes between healthy human individuals. Study-wide background: The plates for each donor numbered three CD4 naive, three CD4 memory, two CD8 naive and one CD8 memory. Whole-study results and caveats: Among the subsets, naive ones generally showed larger estimated richness than memory ones. Represented diversity, genetic and exposure-history alike, was limited by few donors.

Data came from immunoSEQ multiplex PCR; TCRdb stores just in-frame clones and leaves some out. Counted here are some 500,000 clones, about 95% occurring once; the ten biggest clones make up 0.06%. V was cut by 3 bases and J by 2 bases, with 20 bases left in between. CDR1 is MDHEN and CDR2 is SYDVKM in the germline V gene. The CDR3 totals 18 residues. With regard to this clone: What it recognizes is unknown.

The V call is TRBV28, the J call TRBJ2-4, with D perhaps assigned TRBD1 or TRBD2 (6 bases each). The sequenced sample was naive CD4+ T cells sorted from blood. Described subset: CD45RA+ positively selected. The sequence was collected from a woman younger than 45 in good health. CDR3 sequence: CASSFFIRGRGTKNIQYF. CDR3 nucleotides: TGTGCCAGCAGTTTCTTTATCCGGGGGCGAGGGACCAAAAACATTCAGTACTTC.